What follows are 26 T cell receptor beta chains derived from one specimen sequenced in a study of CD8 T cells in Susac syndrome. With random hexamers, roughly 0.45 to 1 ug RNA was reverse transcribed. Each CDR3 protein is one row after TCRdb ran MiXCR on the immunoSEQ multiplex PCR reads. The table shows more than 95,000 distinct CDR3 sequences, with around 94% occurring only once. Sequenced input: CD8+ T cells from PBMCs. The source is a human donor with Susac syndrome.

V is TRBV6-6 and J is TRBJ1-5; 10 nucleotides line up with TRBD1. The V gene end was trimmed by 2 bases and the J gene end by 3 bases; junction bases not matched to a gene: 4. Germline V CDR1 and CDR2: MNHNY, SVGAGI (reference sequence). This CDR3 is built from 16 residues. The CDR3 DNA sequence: TGTGCCAGCAGTTACCCCGGGACAGGGGTCAATCAGCCCCAGCATTTT. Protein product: CASSYPGTGVNQPQHF.

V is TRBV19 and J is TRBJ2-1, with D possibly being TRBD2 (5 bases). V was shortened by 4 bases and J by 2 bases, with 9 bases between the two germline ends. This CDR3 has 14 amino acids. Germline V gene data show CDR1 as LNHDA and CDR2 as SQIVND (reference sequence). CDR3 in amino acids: CASSNGGPYNEQFF. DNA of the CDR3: TGTGCCAGTAGTAATGGCGGGCCCTACAATGAGCAGTTCTTC.

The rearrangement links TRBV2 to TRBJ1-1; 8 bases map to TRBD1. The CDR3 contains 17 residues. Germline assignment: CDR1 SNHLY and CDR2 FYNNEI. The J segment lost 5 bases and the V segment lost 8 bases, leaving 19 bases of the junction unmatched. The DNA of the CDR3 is TGTGCCAGCCCGCCGGAGACAGGGGATCGCGTGTGGACTGAAGCTTTCTTT. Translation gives CASPPETGDRVWTEAFF.

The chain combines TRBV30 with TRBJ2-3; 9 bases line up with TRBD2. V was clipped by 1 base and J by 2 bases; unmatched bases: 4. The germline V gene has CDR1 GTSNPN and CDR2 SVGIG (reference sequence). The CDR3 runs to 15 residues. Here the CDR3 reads CAWSGLAGLTDTQYF. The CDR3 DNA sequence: TGTGCCTGGAGTGGGCTAGCGGGGCTCACAGATACGCAGTATTTT.

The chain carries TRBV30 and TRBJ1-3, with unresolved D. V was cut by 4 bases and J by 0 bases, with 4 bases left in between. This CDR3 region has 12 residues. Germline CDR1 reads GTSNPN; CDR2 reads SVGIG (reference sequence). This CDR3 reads CAWTLSGNTIYF. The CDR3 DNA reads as TGTGCCTGGACCCTCTCTGGAAACACCATATATTTT.

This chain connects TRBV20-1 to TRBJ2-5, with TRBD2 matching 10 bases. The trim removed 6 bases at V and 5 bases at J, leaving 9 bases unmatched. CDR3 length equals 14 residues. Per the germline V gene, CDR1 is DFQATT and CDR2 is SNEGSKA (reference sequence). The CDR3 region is CSARGLAGVETQYF. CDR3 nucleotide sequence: TGCAGTGCCCGAGGGCTAGCGGGAGTGGAGACCCAGTACTTC.

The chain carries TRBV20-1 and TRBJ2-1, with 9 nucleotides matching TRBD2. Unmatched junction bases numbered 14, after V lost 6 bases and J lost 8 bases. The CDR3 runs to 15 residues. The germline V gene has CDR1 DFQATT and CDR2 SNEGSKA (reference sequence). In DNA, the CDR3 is TGCAGTGCAACCGACTCTAGCGGGGTACTGGATGAGCAGTTCTTC. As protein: CSATDSSGVLDEQFF.

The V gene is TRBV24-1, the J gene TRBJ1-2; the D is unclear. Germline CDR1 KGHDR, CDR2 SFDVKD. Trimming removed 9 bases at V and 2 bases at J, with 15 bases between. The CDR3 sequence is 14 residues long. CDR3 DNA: TGTGCCACCTCGCCTGGGAACCTGAACTATGGCTACACCTTC. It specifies CATSPGNLNYGYTF.

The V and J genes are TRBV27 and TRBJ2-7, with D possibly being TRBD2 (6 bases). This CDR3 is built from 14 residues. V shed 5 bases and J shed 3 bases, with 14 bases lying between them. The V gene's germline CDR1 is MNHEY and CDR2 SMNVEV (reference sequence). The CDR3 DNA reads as TGTGCCAGCAGTGTACTAGCACCGGTCTACGAGCAGTACTTC. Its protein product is CASSVLAPVYEQYF.

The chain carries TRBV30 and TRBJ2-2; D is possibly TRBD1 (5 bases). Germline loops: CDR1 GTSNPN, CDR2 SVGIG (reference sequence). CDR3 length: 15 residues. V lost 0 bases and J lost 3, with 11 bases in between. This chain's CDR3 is CAWSVSRADTGELFF. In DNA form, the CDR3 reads TGTGCCTGGAGTGTGAGCAGGGCGGACACCGGGGAGCTGTTTTTT.

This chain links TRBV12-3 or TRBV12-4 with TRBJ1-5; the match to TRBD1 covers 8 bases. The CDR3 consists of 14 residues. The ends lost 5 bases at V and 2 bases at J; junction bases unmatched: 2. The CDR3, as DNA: TGTGCCAGCAGTCAGACAGGGGGCAATCAGCCCCAGCATTTT. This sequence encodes CASSQTGGNQPQHF.

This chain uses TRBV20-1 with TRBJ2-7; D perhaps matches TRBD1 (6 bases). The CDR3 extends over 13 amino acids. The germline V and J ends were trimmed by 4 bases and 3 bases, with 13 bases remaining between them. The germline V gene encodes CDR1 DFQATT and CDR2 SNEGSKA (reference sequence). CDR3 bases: TGCAGTGCTAACAGGGAATCCTTCTACGAGCAGTACTTC. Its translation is CSANRESFYEQYF.

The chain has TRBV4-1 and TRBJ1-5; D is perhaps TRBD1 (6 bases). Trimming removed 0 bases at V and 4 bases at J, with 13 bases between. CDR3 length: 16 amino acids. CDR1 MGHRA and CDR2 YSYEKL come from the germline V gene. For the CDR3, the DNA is TGCGCCAGCAGCCAAGACGCGATAGGGGGGAATCAGCCCCAGCATTTT. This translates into CASSQDAIGGNQPQHF.

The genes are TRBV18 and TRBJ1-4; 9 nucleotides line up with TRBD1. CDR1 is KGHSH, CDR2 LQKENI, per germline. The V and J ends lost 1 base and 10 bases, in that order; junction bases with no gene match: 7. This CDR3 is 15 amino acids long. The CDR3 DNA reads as TGTGCCAGCTCACCACGGCACAGGGGGCGCCGAAAACTGTTTTTT. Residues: CASSPRHRGRRKLFF. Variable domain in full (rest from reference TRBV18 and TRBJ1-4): NAGVMQNPRHLVRRRGQEARLRCSPMKGHSHVYWYRQLPEEGLKFMVYLQKENIIDESGMPKERFSAEFPKEGPSILRIQQVVRGDSAAYFCASSPRHRGRRKLFFGSGTQLSVL.

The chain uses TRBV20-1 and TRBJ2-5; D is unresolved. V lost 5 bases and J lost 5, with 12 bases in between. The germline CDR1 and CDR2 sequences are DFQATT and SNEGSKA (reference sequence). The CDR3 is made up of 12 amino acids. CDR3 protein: CSAPVLGETQYF. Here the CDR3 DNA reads TGCAGTGCTCCGGTCCTAGGGGAGACCCAGTACTTC.

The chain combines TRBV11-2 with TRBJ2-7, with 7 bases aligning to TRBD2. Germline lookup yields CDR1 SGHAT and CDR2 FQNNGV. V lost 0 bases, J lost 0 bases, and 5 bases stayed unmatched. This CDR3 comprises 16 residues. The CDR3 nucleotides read TGTGCCAGCAGCTTAGAGGGGGGGGTTCCCTCCTACGAGCAGTACTTC. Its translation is CASSLEGGVPSYEQYF.

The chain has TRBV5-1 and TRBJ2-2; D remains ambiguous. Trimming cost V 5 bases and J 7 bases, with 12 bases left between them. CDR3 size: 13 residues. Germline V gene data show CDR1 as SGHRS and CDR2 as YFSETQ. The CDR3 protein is CASRTPEGGELFF. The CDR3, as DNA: TGCGCCAGCAGGACCCCCGAAGGCGGGGAGCTGTTTTTT.

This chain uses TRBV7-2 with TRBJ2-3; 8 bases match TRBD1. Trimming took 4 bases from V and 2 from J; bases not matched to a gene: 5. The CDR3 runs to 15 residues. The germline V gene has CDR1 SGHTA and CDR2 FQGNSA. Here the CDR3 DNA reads TGTGCCAGCAGCTCCCGGGACAGGTACACAGATACGCAGTATTTT. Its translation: CASSSRDRYTDTQYF.

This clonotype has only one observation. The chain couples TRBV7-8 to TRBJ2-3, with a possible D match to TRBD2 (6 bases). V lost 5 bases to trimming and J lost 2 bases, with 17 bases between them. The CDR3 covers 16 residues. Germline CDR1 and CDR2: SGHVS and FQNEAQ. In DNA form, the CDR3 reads TGTGCCAGCAGCCTTTGGAGACTAGGTCTCACAGATACGCAGTATTTT. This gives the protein CASSLWRLGLTDTQYF.

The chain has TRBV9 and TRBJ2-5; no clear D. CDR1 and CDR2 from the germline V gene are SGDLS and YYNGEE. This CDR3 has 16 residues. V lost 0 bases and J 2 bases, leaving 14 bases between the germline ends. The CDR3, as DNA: TGTGCCAGCAGCGTAGGTGGATCGCAACCTCAAGAGACCCAGTACTTC. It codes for CASSVGGSQPQETQYF.

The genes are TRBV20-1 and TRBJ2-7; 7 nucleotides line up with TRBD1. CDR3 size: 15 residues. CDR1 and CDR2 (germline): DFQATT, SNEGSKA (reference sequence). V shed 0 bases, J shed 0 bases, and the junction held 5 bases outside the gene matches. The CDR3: CSARERQGSSYEQYF. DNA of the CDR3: TGCAGTGCTAGAGAACGACAGGGCAGCTCCTACGAGCAGTACTTC.

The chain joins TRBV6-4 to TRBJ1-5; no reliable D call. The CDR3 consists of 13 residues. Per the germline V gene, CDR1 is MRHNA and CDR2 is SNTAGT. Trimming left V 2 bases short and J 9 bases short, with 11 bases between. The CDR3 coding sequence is TGTGCCAGCAGTGACAGGGAGGCTGGGCCCCAGCATTTT. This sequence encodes CASSDREAGPQHF.

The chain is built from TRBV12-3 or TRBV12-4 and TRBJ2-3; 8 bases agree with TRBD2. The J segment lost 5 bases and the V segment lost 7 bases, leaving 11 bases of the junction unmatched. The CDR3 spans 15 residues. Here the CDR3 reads CASTSSGSMGDTQYF. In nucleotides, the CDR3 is TGTGCCAGCACCTCGAGCGGGAGTATGGGAGATACGCAGTATTTT.

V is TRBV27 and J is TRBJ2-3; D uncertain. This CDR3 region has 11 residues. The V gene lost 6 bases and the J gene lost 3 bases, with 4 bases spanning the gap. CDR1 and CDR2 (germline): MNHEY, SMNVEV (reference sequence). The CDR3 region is CASRKTDTQYF. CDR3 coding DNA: TGTGCCAGCAGAAAGACAGATACGCAGTATTTT.

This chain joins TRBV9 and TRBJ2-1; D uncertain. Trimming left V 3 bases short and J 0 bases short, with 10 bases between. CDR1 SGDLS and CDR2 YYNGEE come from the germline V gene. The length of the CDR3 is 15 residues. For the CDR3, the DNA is TGTGCCAGCAGCGCTTTGGGTAGCTCCTACAATGAGCAGTTCTTC. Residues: CASSALGSSYNEQFF.

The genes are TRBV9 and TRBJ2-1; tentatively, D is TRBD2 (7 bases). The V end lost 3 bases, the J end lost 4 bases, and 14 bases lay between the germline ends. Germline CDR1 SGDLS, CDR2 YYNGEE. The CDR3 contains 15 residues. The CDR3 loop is CASSEAGAAYNEQFF. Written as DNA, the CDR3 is TGTGCCAGCAGCGAGGCGGGGGCCGCTTACAATGAGCAGTTCTTC.